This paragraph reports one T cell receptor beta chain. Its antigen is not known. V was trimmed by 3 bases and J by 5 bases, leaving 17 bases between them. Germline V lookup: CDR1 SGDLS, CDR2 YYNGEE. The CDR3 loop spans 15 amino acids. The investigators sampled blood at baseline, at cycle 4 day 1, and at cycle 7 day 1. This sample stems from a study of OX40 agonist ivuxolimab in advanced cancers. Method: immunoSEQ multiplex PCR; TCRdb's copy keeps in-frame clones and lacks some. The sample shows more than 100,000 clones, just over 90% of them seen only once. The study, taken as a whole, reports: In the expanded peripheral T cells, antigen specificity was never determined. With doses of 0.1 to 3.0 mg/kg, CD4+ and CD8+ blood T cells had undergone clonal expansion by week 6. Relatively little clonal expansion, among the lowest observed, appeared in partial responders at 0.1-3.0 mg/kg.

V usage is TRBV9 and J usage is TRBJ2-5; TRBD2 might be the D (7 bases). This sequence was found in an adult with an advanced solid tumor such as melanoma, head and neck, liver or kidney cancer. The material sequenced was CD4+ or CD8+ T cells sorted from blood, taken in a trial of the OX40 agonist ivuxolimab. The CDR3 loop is CASSAAEGGWETQYF. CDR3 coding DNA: TGTGCCAGCAGCGCCGCCGAGGGGGGGTGGGAGACCCAGTACTTC.